The clone carrying this T cell receptor (beta chain) occurred many times. What it binds is not known. The data derive from a study of CD8 T cells in ankylosing spondylitis. General study points: In ankylosing spondylitis patients, matched synovial fluid reportedly showed significant enrichment of disease-linked clones. A subset of motif variants has previously been described in the synovial fluid and blood of reactive arthritis. Typical of ankylosing spondylitis blood, it appeared, was a TCR beta motif of fewer than 10 highly homologous variants.

Trimming stripped 8 bases from V and 2 bases from J, with 9 bases between. The CDR3 has 11 amino acids. Germline assignment: CDR1 GTSNPN and CDR2 SVGIG (reference sequence). TCRdb re-analysed the 5' RACE reads in MiXCR, keeping a single row per CDR3 protein. The data contain roughly 90,000 distinct CDR3 sequences, roughly 8.7% of them seen just once; the ten biggest clones take up 8.5% to 10%. Sequenced material: blood, either unsorted or a sorted T cell fraction (not recorded which). The chain uses TRBV30 and TRBJ2-5; D is possibly TRBD1 (5 bases). The clonotype originates from a male donor with ankylosing spondylitis or in good health (not recorded which). As DNA, the CDR3 is TGTGCCGGCAGGGCGCAAGAGACCCAGTACTTC. Translating gives CAGRAQETQYF.